These T cell receptor beta chains were read from a single sample in a study of T cells in localized non-small cell lung cancer. TCRdb's table, derived via immunoSEQ multiplex PCR, lists solely in-frame clones and lacks some. This table has 15,000 to 20,000 clones, 65% to 85% appearing once. Material: peripheral blood, obtained before any cancer treatment. Receptor source: a male donor older than 55 with stage III lung adenocarcinoma. Both conserved end residues are part of each CDR3. The D gene is left open where the match is weak. Rows give clone size only sometimes, using once, few, many, or a class for an expanded clone.

v_gene: TRBV19
abundance: .
d_gene: .
j_gene: TRBJ1-2
CDR3aa: CASTAKGGGSYGYTF
CDR3nt: TGTGCCAGTACCGCCAAGGGAGGGGGAAGCTATGGCTACACCTTC

v_gene: TRBV6-1
abundance: .
d_gene: .
j_gene: TRBJ1-2
CDR3aa: CASSEAFRDLRGYTF
CDR3nt: TGTGCCAGCAGTGAAGCCTTCCGGGACCTGAGGGGCTACACCTTC

v_gene: TRBV2
abundance: once
d_gene: .
j_gene: TRBJ1-1
CDR3aa: CASSPIRQPDKEAFF
CDR3nt: TGTGCCAGCAGCCCAATTCGACAGCCGGATAAAGAAGCTTTCTTT

v_gene: TRBV2
abundance: .
d_gene: .
j_gene: TRBJ2-2
CDR3aa: CASSADQGVTGELFF
CDR3nt: TGTGCCAGCAGTGCGGACCAGGGAGTCACCGGGGAGCTGTTTTTT

v_gene: TRBV7-2
abundance: .
d_gene: TRBD2
j_gene: TRBJ2-7
CDR3aa: CASSRSSGGLYEQYF
CDR3nt: TGTGCCAGCAGCCGTTCTAGCGGGGGGCTTTACGAGCAGTACTTC

v_gene: TRBV30
abundance: .
d_gene: .
j_gene: TRBJ1-3
CDR3aa: CAWSVGGNTIYF
CDR3nt: TGTGCCTGGAGTGTCGGGGGAAACACCATATATTTT

v_gene: TRBV6-5
abundance: .
d_gene: .
j_gene: TRBJ1-5
CDR3aa: CASSYPGGGNQPQHF
CDR3nt: TGTGCCAGCAGTTACCCGGGGGGCGGCAATCAGCCCCAGCATTTT

v_gene: TRBV10-3
abundance: .
d_gene: TRBD1
j_gene: TRBJ2-3
CDR3aa: CAISDPGGRTDTQYF
CDR3nt: TGTGCCATCAGTGATCCAGGGGGTAGGACAGATACGCAGTATTTT

v_gene: TRBV27
abundance: .
d_gene: .
j_gene: TRBJ1-2
CDR3aa: CASSPQERTAGDYTF
CDR3nt: TGTGCCAGCAGTCCGCAGGAGCGGACGGCGGGAGACTACACCTTC

v_gene: TRBV28
abundance: .
d_gene: .
j_gene: TRBJ1-5
CDR3aa: CASSGRNQPQHF
CDR3nt: TGTGCCAGCAGTGGGCGCAATCAGCCCCAGCATTTT

v_gene: TRBV7-8
abundance: .
d_gene: TRBD2
j_gene: TRBJ2-1
CDR3aa: CASSSALAVYNEQFF
CDR3nt: TGTGCCAGCAGCTCCGCACTAGCGGTATACAATGAGCAGTTCTTC

v_gene: TRBV5-6
abundance: once
d_gene: .
j_gene: TRBJ2-4
CDR3aa: CASSFEMAKNIQYF
CDR3nt: TGTGCCAGCAGCTTTGAAATGGCCAAAAACATTCAGTACTTC

v_gene: TRBV18
abundance: .
d_gene: TRBD1
j_gene: TRBJ2-2
CDR3aa: CASSPSTGGTGELFF
CDR3nt: TGTGCCAGCTCACCATCGACAGGGGGAACCGGGGAGCTGTTTTTT

v_gene: TRBV6-5
abundance: .
d_gene: .
j_gene: TRBJ2-3
CDR3aa: CASGTSYGTDTQYF
CDR3nt: TGTGCCAGCGGGACGTCCTACGGCACAGATACGCAGTATTTT

v_gene: TRBV7-9
abundance: .
d_gene: .
j_gene: TRBJ1-4
CDR3aa: CASSLGQGLPTNEKLFF
CDR3nt: TGTGCCAGCAGCTTAGGGCAGGGATTACCAACTAATGAAAAACTGTTTTTT

v_gene: TRBV7-8
abundance: .
d_gene: .
j_gene: TRBJ1-1
CDR3aa: CASSYDRNTEAFF
CDR3nt: TGTGCCAGCAGTTACGACAGGAACACTGAAGCTTTCTTT

v_gene: TRBV7-9
abundance: .
d_gene: TRBD1
j_gene: TRBJ1-3
CDR3aa: CASSFSRTGVATIYF
CDR3nt: TGTGCCAGCAGCTTCTCTCGGACAGGAGTTGCCACCATATATTTT

v_gene: TRBV11-2
abundance: .
d_gene: .
j_gene: TRBJ2-1
CDR3aa: CASSLERGGDEQFF
CDR3nt: TGTGCCAGCAGCTTAGAGAGGGGCGGGGATGAGCAGTTCTTC

v_gene: TRBV7-7
abundance: .
d_gene: .
j_gene: TRBJ2-5
CDR3aa: CASSPGPNQETQYF
CDR3nt: TGTGCTAGCAGCCCCGGACCGAATCAAGAGACCCAGTACTTC

v_gene: TRBV18
abundance: few
d_gene: .
j_gene: TRBJ1-5
CDR3aa: CASSPDLEGPQHF
CDR3nt: TGTGCCAGCTCACCCGATCTCGAGGGGCCCCAGCATTTT

v_gene: TRBV7-3
abundance: once
d_gene: TRBD1
j_gene: TRBJ1-2
CDR3aa: CASSPGPGGLRGYTF
CDR3nt: TGTGCCAGCAGCCCTGGCCCAGGGGGTCTGCGGGGCTACACCTTC

v_gene: TRBV4-2
abundance: .
d_gene: .
j_gene: TRBJ2-5
CDR3aa: CASSQESGGHQETQYF
CDR3nt: TGTGCCAGCAGCCAAGAGTCCGGGGGGCATCAAGAGACCCAGTACTTC

v_gene: TRBV27
abundance: .
d_gene: TRBD1
j_gene: TRBJ1-2
CDR3aa: CASSQDGQDYYGYTF
CDR3nt: TGTGCCAGCAGTCAAGATGGACAGGACTACTATGGCTACACCTTC

v_gene: TRBV27
abundance: .
d_gene: TRBD1
j_gene: TRBJ1-1
CDR3aa: CASRLGQGATEAFF
CDR3nt: TGTGCCAGCAGGTTGGGACAGGGGGCCACTGAAGCTTTCTTT

v_gene: TRBV6-5
abundance: .
d_gene: .
j_gene: TRBJ2-2
CDR3aa: CASSYLADTGELFF
CDR3nt: TGTGCCAGCTCGTATTTGGCGGACACCGGGGAGCTGTTTTTT

v_gene: TRBV11-2
abundance: .
d_gene: .
j_gene: TRBJ2-3
CDR3aa: CASSLAGFSTDTQYF
CDR3nt: TGTGCCAGCAGCTTAGCGGGGTTCAGCACAGATACGCAGTATTTT

v_gene: TRBV10-3
abundance: .
d_gene: .
j_gene: TRBJ2-5
CDR3aa: CAISDSGAETQYF
CDR3nt: TGTGCCATCAGTGATTCTGGGGCGGAGACCCAGTACTTC

v_gene: TRBV2
abundance: .
d_gene: .
j_gene: TRBJ1-4
CDR3aa: CASRLTGTNEKLFF
CDR3nt: TGTGCCAGCAGGCTCACAGGGACTAATGAAAAACTGTTTTTT

v_gene: TRBV29-1
abundance: .
d_gene: TRBD2
j_gene: TRBJ2-1
CDR3aa: CSVERGLAGLNEQFF
CDR3nt: TGCAGCGTTGAACGCGGACTAGCGGGATTAAATGAGCAGTTCTTC

v_gene: TRBV5-8
abundance: .
d_gene: TRBD1
j_gene: TRBJ2-5
CDR3aa: CASSLRRVVGGLGETQYF
CDR3nt: TGTGCCAGCAGCTTGAGGCGTGTAGTAGGGGGCCTCGGAGAGACCCAGTACTTC

v_gene: TRBV10-1
abundance: .
d_gene: .
j_gene: TRBJ2-5
CDR3aa: CASSESKYRKETQYF
CDR3nt: TGCGCCAGCAGTGAGTCTAAATACAGAAAAGAGACCCAGTACTTC

v_gene: TRBV5-6
abundance: .
d_gene: .
j_gene: TRBJ2-7
CDR3aa: CASSLAYRAYEQYF
CDR3nt: TGTGCCAGCAGCTTGGCTTACAGGGCTTACGAGCAGTACTTC

v_gene: TRBV6-1
abundance: .
d_gene: TRBD1
j_gene: TRBJ2-5
CDR3aa: CASRDRDFETQYF
CDR3nt: TGTGCCAGCCGGGACAGGGATTTTGAGACCCAGTACTTC

v_gene: TRBV18
abundance: .
d_gene: TRBD1
j_gene: TRBJ2-2
CDR3aa: CASSQWTGRNTGELFF
CDR3nt: TGTGCCAGCTCACAATGGACAGGGCGAAACACCGGGGAGCTGTTTTTT

v_gene: TRBV5-4
abundance: .
d_gene: TRBD1
j_gene: TRBJ1-5
CDR3aa: CASSPSKAIRDRRDQPQHF
CDR3nt: TGTGCCAGCAGCCCGTCCAAGGCTATCCGGGACAGGCGGGATCAGCCCCAGCATTTT

v_gene: TRBV7-9
abundance: .
d_gene: .
j_gene: TRBJ1-6
CDR3aa: CASSPWTVDSPLHF
CDR3nt: TGTGCCAGCAGCCCCTGGACGGTCGATTCACCCCTCCACTTT

v_gene: TRBV21-1
abundance: once
d_gene: .
j_gene: TRBJ2-5
CDR3aa: CASSKEGLSVETQYF
CDR3nt: TGTGCCAGCAGCAAAGAGGGGCTCAGTGTGGAGACCCAGTACTTC

v_gene: TRBV18
abundance: .
d_gene: .
j_gene: TRBJ1-2
CDR3aa: CASSPPGINNYGYTF
CDR3nt: TGTGCCAGCTCACCCCCAGGGATAAATAACTATGGCTACACCTTC

v_gene: TRBV7-7
abundance: .
d_gene: .
j_gene: TRBJ2-6
CDR3aa: CASSWLVVPQSRANVLTF
CDR3nt: TGTGCCAGCAGCTGGCTAGTAGTGCCACAAAGTCGGGCCAACGTCCTGACTTTC

v_gene: TRBV6-6
abundance: .
d_gene: TRBD1
j_gene: TRBJ1-1
CDR3aa: CASSRTGGLVTEAFF
CDR3nt: TGTGCCAGCAGTCGGACAGGGGGATTAGTAACTGAAGCTTTCTTT

v_gene: TRBV18
abundance: .
d_gene: TRBD1
j_gene: TRBJ1-5
CDR3aa: CASSPDRQGAQPQHF
CDR3nt: TGTGCCAGCTCACCTGATCGACAGGGCGCTCAGCCCCAGCATTTT

v_gene: TRBV19
abundance: few
d_gene: .
j_gene: TRBJ1-1
CDR3aa: CASSRSGARTEAFF
CDR3nt: TGTGCCAGTAGTAGGTCAGGGGCCAGGACTGAAGCTTTCTTT

v_gene: TRBV7-2
abundance: .
d_gene: .
j_gene: TRBJ1-2
CDR3aa: CASKNPQDYGYTF
CDR3nt: TGTGCCAGCAAGAACCCTCAGGACTATGGCTACACCTTC

v_gene: TRBV2
abundance: .
d_gene: .
j_gene: TRBJ2-3
CDR3aa: CASSGALSGLATQYF
CDR3nt: TGTGCCAGCAGTGGGGCCCTTTCAGGGCTGGCTACGCAGTATTTT

v_gene: TRBV6-1
abundance: medium-sized
d_gene: .
j_gene: TRBJ1-1
CDR3aa: CASSDGIMNTEAFF
CDR3nt: TGTGCCAGCAGTGACGGGATCATGAACACTGAAGCTTTCTTT

v_gene: TRBV7-9
abundance: .
d_gene: TRBD1
j_gene: TRBJ1-2
CDR3aa: CASSLQGAHYGYTF
CDR3nt: TGTGCCAGCAGCTTACAGGGGGCGCACTATGGCTACACCTTC

v_gene: TRBV15
abundance: .
d_gene: TRBD1
j_gene: TRBJ1-3
CDR3aa: CATGTAGNTIYF
CDR3nt: TGTGCCACAGGGACAGCCGGAAACACCATATATTTT

v_gene: TRBV6-6
abundance: .
d_gene: TRBD1
j_gene: TRBJ1-2
CDR3aa: CASSRAGQGYGYTF
CDR3nt: TGTGCCAGCAGCAGGGCGGGACAGGGCTATGGCTACACCTTC

v_gene: TRBV7-9
abundance: .
d_gene: TRBD2
j_gene: TRBJ2-5
CDR3aa: CASSLRAGEETQYF
CDR3nt: TGTGCCAGCAGCCTTAGAGCGGGGGAAGAGACCCAGTACTTC

v_gene: TRBV14
abundance: .
d_gene: .
j_gene: TRBJ1-1
CDR3aa: CASRRDGNTEAFF
CDR3nt: TGTGCCAGCAGACGTGACGGGAACACTGAAGCTTTCTTT

v_gene: TRBV19
abundance: .
d_gene: .
j_gene: TRBJ1-5
CDR3aa: CASSIHSRNQPQHF
CDR3nt: TGTGCCAGTAGTATACATTCGAGAAATCAGCCCCAGCATTTT

v_gene: TRBV7-9
abundance: .
d_gene: TRBD1
j_gene: TRBJ2-7
CDR3aa: CASSPGQGQYF
CDR3nt: TGTGCCAGCAGCCCGGGACAGGGGCAGTACTTC

v_gene: TRBV5-1
abundance: .
d_gene: TRBD1
j_gene: TRBJ2-5
CDR3aa: CASSTGQGQETQYF
CDR3nt: TGCGCCAGCAGCACCGGACAGGGCCAAGAGACCCAGTACTTC

v_gene: TRBV5-6
abundance: .
d_gene: TRBD1
j_gene: TRBJ1-1
CDR3aa: CASSWTPTGAWVNTEAFF
CDR3nt: TGTGCCAGCAGCTGGACTCCGACAGGGGCCTGGGTGAACACTGAAGCTTTCTTT

v_gene: TRBV7-9
abundance: .
d_gene: .
j_gene: TRBJ2-7
CDR3aa: CASSHKAYYEQYF
CDR3nt: TGTGCCAGCAGCCATAAGGCTTACTACGAGCAGTACTTC

v_gene: TRBV7-9
abundance: .
d_gene: .
j_gene: TRBJ2-7
CDR3aa: CASSGETYEQYF
CDR3nt: TGTGCCAGCTCGGGCGAAACCTACGAGCAGTACTTC

v_gene: TRBV14
abundance: few
d_gene: TRBD1
j_gene: TRBJ2-7
CDR3aa: CASSSRTGGFYEQYF
CDR3nt: TGTGCCAGCAGCTCACGGACAGGGGGCTTCTACGAGCAGTACTTC